Sequencing of this TCR beta chain was carried out in a study of T-cell reconstitution after alpha-beta-depleted transplantation in children. CDR1 MGHRA and CDR2 YSYEKL come from the germline V gene. The CDR3 contains 13 residues. The V end was cut by 4 bases, the J end by 0 bases, with 7 bases between. This clonotype was seen ten or more times. A library of TCRbeta sequences, prepared with unique molecular identifiers, was generated. TCRdb reprocessed the PCR reads with MiXCR, giving one entry per CDR3 protein. The top ten clones hold approximately 13% of a sample with about 92,000 distinct CDR3 sequences, over 9% of them seen once.

The material was PBMCs from the stem cell graft donor, obtained from the stem cell graft. The receptor's source is a human donor who donated a stem cell graft to a child with inherited bone marrow failure. This chain connects TRBV4-1 to TRBJ2-7; D might be TRBD1 (5 bases). The CDR3 DNA follows: TGCGCCAGCAGCCCAGGGCCCTCCTACGAGCAGTACTTC. Translation: CASSPGPSYEQYF.